This T cell receptor beta chain appears in the sequencing data of a study of response to subunit inactivated influenza vaccine. Study observations and caveats: Authors suggested few new T cells are recruited by each seasonal influenza vaccination.

Germline values: CDR1 SEHNR, CDR2 FQNEAQ (reference sequence). CDR3 length equals 16 residues. V lost 5 bases to trimming and J lost 12 bases, with 26 bases between them. TCRdb reprocessed the RT-PCR reads via MiXCR and lists one record per CDR3 protein. The sample shows under 200,000 distinct CDR3 sequences, roughly 12% of them seen only once. This clonotype was counted ten times or more. The target antigen is unknown. Separately, the same data were catalogued under a study of T cells expressing NK-cell markers. That report adds: With UMIs, 5'RACE template switching was used to make TCR beta cDNA. The study drew TCR beta repertoires from sorted CD3+CD56+NKG2C+, CD3+CD56+NKG2C- and CD3+CD56-NKG2C+ T cells. Of eight sequenced donors, seven were HCMV-seropositive and one HCMV-seronegative. Similarly, these clonotypes led the CD3+CD56-NKG2C+ fraction as well in a handful of donors.

The sequenced sample was CD8+ T cells sorted from PBMCs, obtained 12 days after vaccination. This chain connects TRBV7-9 to TRBJ2-1; D is unresolved. This receptor was taken from a man in his fifties or sixties who received an inactivated influenza vaccine. CDR3 nucleotides: TGTGCCAGCAGCCCAACAAGGGTTTCCCCCGCAATACGGCAGTTCTTC. Translating gives CASSPTRVSPAIRQFF.